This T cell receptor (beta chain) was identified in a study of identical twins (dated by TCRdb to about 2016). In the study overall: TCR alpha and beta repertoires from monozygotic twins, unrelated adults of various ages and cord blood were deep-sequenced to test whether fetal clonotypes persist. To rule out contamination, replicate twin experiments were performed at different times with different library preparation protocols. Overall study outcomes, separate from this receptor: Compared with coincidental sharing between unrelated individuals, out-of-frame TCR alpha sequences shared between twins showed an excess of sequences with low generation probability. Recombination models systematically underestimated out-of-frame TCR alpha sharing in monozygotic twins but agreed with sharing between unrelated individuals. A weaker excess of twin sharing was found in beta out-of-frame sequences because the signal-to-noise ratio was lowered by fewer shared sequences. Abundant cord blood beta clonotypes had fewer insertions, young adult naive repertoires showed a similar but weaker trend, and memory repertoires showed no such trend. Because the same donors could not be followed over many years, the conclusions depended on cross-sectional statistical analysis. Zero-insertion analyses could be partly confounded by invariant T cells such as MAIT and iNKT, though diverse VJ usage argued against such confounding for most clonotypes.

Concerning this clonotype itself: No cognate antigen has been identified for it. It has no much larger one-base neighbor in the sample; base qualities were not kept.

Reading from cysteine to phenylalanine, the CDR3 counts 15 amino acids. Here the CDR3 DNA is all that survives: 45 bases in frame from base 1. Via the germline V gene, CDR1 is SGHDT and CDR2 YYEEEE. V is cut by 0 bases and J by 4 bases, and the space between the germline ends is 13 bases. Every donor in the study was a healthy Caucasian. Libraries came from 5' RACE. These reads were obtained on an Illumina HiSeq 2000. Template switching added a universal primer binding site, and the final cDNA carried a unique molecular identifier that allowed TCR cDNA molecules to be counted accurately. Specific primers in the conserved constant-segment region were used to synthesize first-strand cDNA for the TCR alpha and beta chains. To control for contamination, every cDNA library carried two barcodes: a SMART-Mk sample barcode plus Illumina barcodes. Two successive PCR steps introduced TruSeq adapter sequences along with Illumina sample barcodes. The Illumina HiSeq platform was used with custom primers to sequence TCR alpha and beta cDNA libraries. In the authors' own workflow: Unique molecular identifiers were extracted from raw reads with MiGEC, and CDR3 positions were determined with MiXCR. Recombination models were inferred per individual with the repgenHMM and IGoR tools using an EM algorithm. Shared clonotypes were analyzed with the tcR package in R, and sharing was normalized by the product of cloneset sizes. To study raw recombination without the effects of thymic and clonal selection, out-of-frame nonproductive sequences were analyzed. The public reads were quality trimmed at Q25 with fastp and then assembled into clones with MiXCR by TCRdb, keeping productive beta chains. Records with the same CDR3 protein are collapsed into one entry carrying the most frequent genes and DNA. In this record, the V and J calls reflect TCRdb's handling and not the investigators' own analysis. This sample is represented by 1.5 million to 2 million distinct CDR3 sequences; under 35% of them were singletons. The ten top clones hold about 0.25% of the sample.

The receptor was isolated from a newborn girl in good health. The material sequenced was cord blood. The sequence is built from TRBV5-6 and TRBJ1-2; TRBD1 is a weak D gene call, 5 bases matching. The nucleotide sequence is TGTGCCAGCAGCTTGGCCAACGGGGGAACCTATGGCTACACCTTC. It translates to CASSLANGGTYGYTF.